A selection of T cell receptor beta chains follows, all from one sample in a study of blood T cell repertoires in COVID-19. Sequencing used immunoSEQ multiplex PCR; TCRdb keeps in-frame clones, though not all of them. Found here are around 270,000 clones, around 84% of them singletons; the top ten hold 4.2%. The sequencing input was peripheral blood. These receptors all come from a man aged 55 to 69 with acute or convalescent COVID-19. Both conserved end residues are part of each CDR3. D genes are given only for firm matches. The listing skips clone size in some rows; elsewhere it reads once, few, many or a size class.

len,abundance,v_gene,j_gene,d_gene,CDR3aa,CDR3nt
15,NA,TRBV9,TRBJ2-7,NA,CASSVAPQGPYEQYF,TGTGCCAGCAGCGTAGCCCCACAGGGTCCCTACGAGCAGTACTTC
18,NA,TRBV12-5,TRBJ2-2,TRBD2,CASGSILAGAANTGELFF,TGTGCTAGTGGTTCCATCCTAGCGGGGGCCGCGAACACCGGGGAGCTGTTTTTT
15,NA,TRBV21-1,TRBJ2-3,NA,CASSRGSGYTDTQYF,TGTGCCAGCAGCAGGGGTAGCGGTTACACAGATACGCAGTATTTT
13,NA,TRBV2,TRBJ1-6,NA,CASTPGYNSPLHF,TGTGCCAGCACGCCCGGTTATAATTCACCCCTCCACTTT
16,NA,TRBV5-6,TRBJ2-7,TRBD1,CASIGTSGGTSYEQYF,TGTGCCAGCATCGGAACTTCAGGGGGCACCTCCTACGAGCAGTACTTC
18,NA,TRBV24-1,TRBJ1-2,TRBD1,CATTTKPGTGTANYGYTF,TGTGCCACCACTACCAAGCCCGGGACAGGCACGGCTAACTATGGCTACACCTTC
14,NA,TRBV2,TRBJ1-2,NA,CASSEQGGNYGYTF,TGTGCCAGCAGTGAACAGGGCGGTAACTATGGCTACACCTTC
16,few,TRBV5-1,TRBJ2-5,TRBD2,CASSPGLAGGQETQYF,TGCGCCAGCAGCCCCGGACTAGCGGGGGGGCAGGAGACCCAGTACTTC
13,NA,TRBV27,TRBJ2-7,NA,CASSLRQSYEQYF,TGTGCCAGCAGTTTAAGACAGTCCTACGAGCAGTACTTC
16,NA,TRBV11-2,TRBJ2-3,TRBD2,CASSPWAGGRTDTQYF,TGTGCCAGTAGCCCATGGGCGGGAGGGAGAACAGATACGCAGTATTTT
17,NA,TRBV21-1,TRBJ1-4,NA,CASSKEDPGQGTEKLFF,TGTGCCAGCAGCAAAGAAGACCCGGGACAGGGAACTGAAAAACTGTTTTTT
18,few,TRBV5-1,TRBJ1-4,NA,CASSSRVDRPGRYEKLFF,TGCGCCAGCAGCTCGCGGGTCGACCGACCCGGAAGGTATGAAAAACTGTTTTTT
11,NA,TRBV12-2,TRBJ2-5,NA,CASRPRGQDDF,TGTGCAAGTCGCCCCAGGGGACAGGATGACTTC
13,NA,TRBV18,TRBJ2-2,TRBD2,CASSPTSFGELFF,TGTGCCAGCTCACCGACTAGCTTCGGGGAGCTGTTTTTT
14,NA,TRBV10-3,TRBJ1-2,TRBD1,CAISAGQLNYGYTF,TGTGCCATCAGTGCGGGACAGCTTAACTATGGCTACACCTTC
16,NA,TRBV5-4,TRBJ2-3,TRBD2,CASSPGGEGLADTQYF,TGTGCCAGCAGCCCCGGGGGGGAGGGCCTGGCAGATACGCAGTATTTT
13,NA,TRBV27,TRBJ2-2,NA,CASSLPNTGELFF,TGTGCCAGCAGTCTACCGAACACCGGGGAGCTGTTTTTT
17,once,TRBV9,TRBJ2-5,TRBD2,CASSGGGLAGFQETQYF,TGTGCCAGCAGCGGAGGGGGACTAGCGGGATTCCAAGAGACCCAGTACTTC
14,NA,TRBV6-5,TRBJ1-6,NA,CASRQDSYNSPLHF,TGTGCCAGCAGGCAAGACAGTTATAATTCACCCCTCCACTTT
18,NA,TRBV9,TRBJ2-1,TRBD2,CASSVRSSGGLSYNEQFF,TGTGCCAGCAGCGTGCGATCTAGCGGGGGTCTCTCCTACAATGAGCAGTTCTTC
16,NA,TRBV9,TRBJ1-1,TRBD1,CASSPGQGAMNTEAFF,TGTGCCAGCAGTCCAGGACAGGGGGCAATGAACACTGAAGCTTTCTTT
16,NA,TRBV7-6,TRBJ2-5,TRBD1,CASSLSWDRGRETQYF,TGTGCCAGCAGCTTATCCTGGGACAGGGGGCGGGAGACCCAGTACTTC
18,NA,TRBV4-1,TRBJ2-3,TRBD2,CASSQEETSGEAVDTQYF,TGCGCCAGCAGCCAAGAAGAGACTAGCGGGGAAGCGGTGGATACGCAGTATTTT
16,NA,TRBV7-9,TRBJ2-2,NA,CASSKVAGAPTGELFF,TGTGCCAGCAGCAAGGTCGCGGGGGCGCCCACCGGGGAGCTGTTTTTT
15,NA,TRBV6-1,TRBJ2-2,NA,CASSEGAANTGELFF,TGTGCCAGCAGTGAGGGAGCGGCGAACACCGGGGAGCTGTTTTTT
16,NA,TRBV6-1,TRBJ2-7,TRBD2,CASSEALGLGVSEQYF,TGTGCCAGCAGTGAAGCCCTGGGACTAGGCGTAAGCGAGCAGTACTTC
15,NA,TRBV25-1,TRBJ2-7,TRBD1,CASSGGRDRGSEQYF,TGTGCCAGCAGTGGGGGCCGGGACAGGGGGAGCGAGCAGTACTTC
17,NA,TRBV5-8,TRBJ2-5,TRBD2,CASSLGRTSGPQETQYF,TGTGCCAGCAGCTTGGGACGGACTAGCGGGCCTCAAGAGACCCAGTACTTC
13,NA,TRBV6-5,TRBJ2-6,NA,CASRLSGANVLTF,TGTGCCAGCAGGTTATCTGGGGCCAACGTCCTGACTTTC
15,NA,TRBV7-8,TRBJ2-5,TRBD2,CASSLGAGGKETQYF,TGTGCCAGCAGCTTAGGAGCGGGAGGGAAAGAGACCCAGTACTTC
13,NA,TRBV11-3,TRBJ2-5,TRBD1,CASSSGTGRAQYF,TGTGCCAGCAGCTCTGGGACAGGCAGGGCCCAGTACTTC
14,NA,TRBV6-5,TRBJ2-1,TRBD2,CASSYAGGINEQFF,TGTGCCAGCAGTTACGCGGGAGGTATCAATGAGCAGTTCTTC
18,NA,TRBV7-2,TRBJ2-5,TRBD2,CASSFLGLAGGLGETQYF,TGTGCCAGCAGCTTTTTGGGTCTAGCGGGAGGGCTGGGGGAGACCCAGTACTTC
17,once,TRBV4-3,TRBJ2-1,TRBD2,CASSQGPSGSEDNEQFF,TGCGCCAGCAGCCAAGGTCCAAGCGGGAGTGAAGACAATGAGCAGTTCTTC
15,NA,TRBV14,TRBJ2-7,NA,CASSLRPGGSYEQYF,TGTGCCAGCAGCCTCCGACCCGGGGGCTCCTACGAGCAGTACTTC
14,NA,TRBV15,TRBJ2-1,TRBD2,CATSRAGRVDEQFF,TGTGCCACCAGCCGGGCAGGGAGGGTGGATGAGCAGTTCTTC
18,NA,TRBV30,TRBJ2-7,TRBD1,CAWSVTPGGQGFKYEQYF,TGTGCCTGGAGTGTTACCCCGGGTGGACAGGGATTTAAGTACGAGCAGTACTTC
16,NA,TRBV2,TRBJ2-3,NA,CASSEANVVATDTQYF,TGTGCCAGCAGTGAAGCCAATGTGGTAGCAACAGATACGCAGTATTTT
17,once,TRBV7-3,TRBJ2-1,TRBD2,CASSSGLAGPHYNEQFF,TGTGCCAGCAGCTCCGGACTAGCGGGGCCCCACTACAATGAGCAGTTCTTC
14,NA,TRBV6-5,TRBJ1-1,NA,CASTDYLTGNLAFF,TGTGCCAGCACCGACTATCTTACCGGAAATCTAGCTTTCTTT
14,once,TRBV5-1,TRBJ2-7,NA,CASSLDTTSYEQYF,TGCGCCAGCAGCTTGGACACAACCTCCTACGAGCAGTACTTC
15,NA,TRBV7-9,TRBJ2-7,TRBD1,CASSIRQGLNYEQYF,TGTGCCAGCAGCATCCGACAGGGTCTAAACTACGAGCAGTACTTC
11,NA,TRBV28,TRBJ2-1,NA,CASAGYNEQFF,TGTGCCAGCGCCGGGTACAATGAGCAGTTCTTC
15,NA,TRBV3-1/TRBV3-2,TRBJ1-1,TRBD1,CASSPGGFGNTEAFF,TGTGCCAGCAGCCCAGGGGGTTTCGGGAACACTGAAGCTTTCTTT
15,NA,TRBV28,TRBJ2-7,TRBD2,CASRGLAGFLYEQYF,TGTGCCAGCCGGGGACTAGCGGGATTTCTGTACGAGCAGTACTTC
15,NA,TRBV20-1,TRBJ2-7,NA,CSASPPLGQSYEQYF,TGCAGTGCTAGTCCCCCCCTTGGACAGTCCTACGAGCAGTACTTC
13,NA,TRBV10-2,TRBJ2-3,TRBD2,CASRTSGTDTQYF,TGCGCCAGCAGGACTAGCGGCACAGATACGCAGTATTTT
15,NA,TRBV27,TRBJ1-4,NA,CASTTAGDGNEKLFF,TGTGCCAGCACGACCGCGGGGGATGGTAATGAAAAACTGTTTTTT
16,NA,TRBV6-2/TRBV6-3,TRBJ2-4,NA,CASSYSGGSISNIQYF,TGTGCCAGCAGTTACTCAGGAGGGAGTATTTCGAACATTCAGTACTTC
16,NA,TRBV28,TRBJ2-1,TRBD2,CASSSTQRGPYNEQFF,TGTGCCAGCAGTTCCACCCAGCGGGGCCCCTACAATGAGCAGTTCTTC
16,NA,TRBV5-8,TRBJ1-1,TRBD1,CASSVGTALVNTEAFF,TGTGCCAGCAGCGTCGGGACAGCCCTCGTGAACACTGAAGCTTTCTTT
13,once,TRBV6-5,TRBJ2-7,NA,CASTAGLSYEQYF,TGTGCCAGCACGGCAGGTCTCTCCTACGAGCAGTACTTC
15,NA,TRBV15,TRBJ2-7,TRBD1,CATSRGRDRVYEQYF,TGTGCCACCAGCAGAGGCCGGGACAGGGTCTACGAGCAGTACTTC
15,NA,TRBV7-8,TRBJ1-2,NA,CASSQNQAPSYGYTF,TGTGCCAGCAGCCAAAACCAAGCCCCTTCCTATGGCTACACCTTC